This entry lists 5 T cell receptor beta chains sequenced from one sample in a study of blood T cell repertoires in COVID-19. Assay used: immunoSEQ multiplex PCR; TCRdb lists only in-frame clones, some missing. The sample holds under 300,000 clones, approximately 80% seen once. The sequencing sample was made of peripheral blood. The receptor set was obtained from a woman in her fifties or sixties with active or convalescent COVID-19.

The chain is built from TRBV29-1 and TRBJ2-1, with 8 bases identical to TRBD1. Germline-derived CDR1 and CDR2 are SQVTM and ANQGSEA. CDR3 length equals 14 residues. V lost 4 bases, J lost 7 bases, and 9 bases stayed unmatched. CDR3 nucleotides: TGCAGCGTTGTAAGGGACAGGTCGTCGAATGAGCAGTTCTTC. Its protein is CSVVRDRSSNEQFF.

The V call is TRBV6-1, the J call TRBJ2-3; 8 nucleotides agree with TRBD2. Germline CDR1 and CDR2: MNHNS and SASEGT. V was pared by 4 bases and J by 3 bases, with 12 bases of the junction left unmatched. This CDR3 has 17 amino acids. The chain's CDR3 is CASSGLAGTRGTDTQYF. DNA of the CDR3: TGTGCCAGCAGTGGGTTAGCGGGGACCAGGGGAACAGATACGCAGTATTTT.

The CDR3 DNA is TGCGCCAGCAGCCCCCTTGTGGGCGGGGGGTCGGTGAACACCGGGGAGCTGTTTTTT. Its protein product is CASSPLVGGGSVNTGELFF. The genes are TRBV5-1 and TRBJ2-2; 8 positions agree with TRBD2. CDR3 length: 19 residues. The V segment lost 4 bases and the J segment 1 base; nucleotides outside the gene matches: 15. Per the germline V gene, CDR1 is SGHRS and CDR2 is YFSETQ.

The chain is built from TRBV11-2 and TRBJ2-4, with TRBD1 as a possible D gene (7 bases). Germline V CDR1 and CDR2: SGHAT, FQNNGV. V lost 0 bases to trimming and J lost 3 bases, with 21 bases between them. The CDR3 is 19 residues long. CDR3 sequence (DNA): TGTGCCAGCAGCTTAGAAGGTGCGAGACAGGGACTTTTCAAAAACATTCAGTACTTC. It translates to CASSLEGARQGLFKNIQYF.

The J gene is TRBJ1-2, the V gene TRBV11-2; TRBD1 aligns across 8 bases. Germline assignment: CDR1 SGHAT and CDR2 FQNNGV. The CDR3 runs 13 residues. V was clipped by 4 bases and J by 8 bases; unmatched bases: 6. The CDR3 DNA is TGTGCCAGCAGCTCGACAGGGGTTGGCGGCTACACCTTC. This translates into CASSSTGVGGYTF.